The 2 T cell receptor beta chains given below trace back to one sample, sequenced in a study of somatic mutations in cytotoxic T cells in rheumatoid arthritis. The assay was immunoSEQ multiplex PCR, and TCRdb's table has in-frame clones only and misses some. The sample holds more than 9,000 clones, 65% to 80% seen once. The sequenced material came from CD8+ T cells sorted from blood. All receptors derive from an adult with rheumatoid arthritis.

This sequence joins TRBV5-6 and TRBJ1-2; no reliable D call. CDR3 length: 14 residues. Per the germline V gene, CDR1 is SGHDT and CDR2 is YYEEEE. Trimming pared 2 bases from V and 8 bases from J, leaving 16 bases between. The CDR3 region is CASSFWGGHVGYTF. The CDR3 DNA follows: TGTGCCAGCAGCTTCTGGGGAGGCCATGTAGGCTACACCTTC.

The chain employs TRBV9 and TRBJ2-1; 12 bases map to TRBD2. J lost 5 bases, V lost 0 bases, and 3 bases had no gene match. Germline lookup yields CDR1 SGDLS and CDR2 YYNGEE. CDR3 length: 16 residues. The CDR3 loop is CASSVGSSGGDNEQFF. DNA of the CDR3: TGTGCCAGCAGCGTAGGATCTAGCGGGGGGGACAATGAGCAGTTCTTC.